This T cell receptor (beta chain) is drawn from a study of CD8+ T cells in alopecia areata. The V end was cut by 5 bases, the J end by 5 bases, with 18 bases between. The CDR3 spans 15 residues. CDR1 MNHNS and CDR2 SASEGT come from the germline V gene. Regarding the study as a whole: Scalp samples also contribute reads from the resident alphabeta T cells found in normal skin. Expanded CD8+ clones among the top 100, as well as scalp clonality, were significantly decreased by tofacitinib.

Described treatment: oral pan-JAK inhibitor, 5-10 mg twice daily. Once RNA had been extracted, it was reverse transcribed into cDNA to act as the sequencing template. Generated by immunoSEQ multiplex PCR, the TCRdb table keeps only in-frame clones and is missing some. The table has 130,000 to 150,000 clones, approximately 85% seen once. In the case of this clone: The antigen remains undetermined.

This sequence was found in a human donor with alopecia areata. This chain links TRBV6-1 with TRBJ2-5; D possibly matches TRBD1 or TRBD2 (5 bases each). The source material was CD8+ T cells sorted from blood, sampled at week 4, from a patient treated with tofacitinib. As DNA, the CDR3 is TGTGCCAGCAGTCATCCGGGACCCAAAAGGGAGACCCAGTACTTC. As protein: CASSHPGPKRETQYF.